This T cell receptor beta chain was retrieved from a study of T cell responses to AZD1222 COVID-19 vaccine. The sample holds one count of this clone. Its antigen is currently unknown. Profiled with immunoSEQ multiplex PCR; TCRdb holds only in-frame clones, not every one. The sample holds about 220,000 clones, 85% to 95% seen once. V was clipped by 2 bases and J by 4 bases; unmatched bases: 9. The germline CDR1 and CDR2 sequences are SGHTA and FQGNSA. There are 19 residues in the CDR3. Whole-study findings and limits: Spike-specific TCR breadth and depth both grew after two AZD1222 doses. It was only a handful of AZD1222 recipients who were seropositive at baseline. Among the donors, most were white British and more were female, and clonal diversity was possibly underestimated.

This sequence joins TRBV7-2 and TRBJ2-3, with TRBD2 matching 16 bases. This receptor was obtained from an adult in good health. This specimen consisted of peripheral blood, obtained on day 0 of MenACWY control vaccination. The CDR3 DNA is TGTGCCAGCAGCTTAACCGGGACTAGCGGGGGGGCGGCGGCAGATACGCAGTATTTT. Translation gives CASSLTGTSGGAAADTQYF.